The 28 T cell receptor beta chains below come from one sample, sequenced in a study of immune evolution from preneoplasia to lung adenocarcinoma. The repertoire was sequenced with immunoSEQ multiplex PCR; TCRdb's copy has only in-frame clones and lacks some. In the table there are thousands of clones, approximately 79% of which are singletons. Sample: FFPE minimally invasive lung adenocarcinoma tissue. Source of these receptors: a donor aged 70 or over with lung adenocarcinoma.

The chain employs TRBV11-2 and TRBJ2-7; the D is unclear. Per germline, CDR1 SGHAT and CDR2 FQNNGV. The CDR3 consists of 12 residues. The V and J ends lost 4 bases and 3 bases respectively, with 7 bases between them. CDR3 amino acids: CASSSTLYEQYF. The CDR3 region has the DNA TGTGCCAGCAGCTCTACACTCTACGAGCAGTACTTC.

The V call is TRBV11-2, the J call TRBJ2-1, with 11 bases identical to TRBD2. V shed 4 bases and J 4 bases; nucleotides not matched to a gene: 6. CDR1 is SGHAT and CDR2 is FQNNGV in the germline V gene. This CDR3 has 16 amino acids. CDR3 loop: CASSSSLAGGYNEQFF. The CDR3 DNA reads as TGTGCCAGCAGCTCATCCTTAGCGGGAGGGTACAATGAGCAGTTCTTC. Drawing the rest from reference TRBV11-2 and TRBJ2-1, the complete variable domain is EAGVAQSPRYKIIEKRQSVAFWCNPISGHATLYWYQQILGQGPKLLIQFQNNGVVDDSQLPKDRFSAERLKGVDSTLKIQPAKLEDSAVYLCASSSSLAGGYNEQFFGPGTRLTVL.

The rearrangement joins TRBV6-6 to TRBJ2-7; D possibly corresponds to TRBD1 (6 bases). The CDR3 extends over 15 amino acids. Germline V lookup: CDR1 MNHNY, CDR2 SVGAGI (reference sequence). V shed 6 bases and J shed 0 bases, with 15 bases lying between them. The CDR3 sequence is CASRNRVRRSYEQYF. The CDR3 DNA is TGTGCCAGCAGGAACAGGGTTAGGCGCTCCTACGAGCAGTACTTC.

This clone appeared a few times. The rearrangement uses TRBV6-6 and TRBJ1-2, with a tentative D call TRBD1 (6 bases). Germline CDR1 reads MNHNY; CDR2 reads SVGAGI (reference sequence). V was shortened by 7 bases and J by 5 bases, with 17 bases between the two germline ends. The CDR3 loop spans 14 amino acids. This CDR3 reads CASTTHRVGYGYTF. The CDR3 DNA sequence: TGTGCCAGCACGACTCACAGGGTGGGGTATGGCTACACCTTC.

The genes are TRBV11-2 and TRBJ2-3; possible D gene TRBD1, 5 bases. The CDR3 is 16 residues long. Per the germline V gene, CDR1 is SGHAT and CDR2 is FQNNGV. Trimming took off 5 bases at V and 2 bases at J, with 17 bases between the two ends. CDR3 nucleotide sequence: TGTGCCAGCAGCCTTTATGGCGTGGGGCTCACAGATACGCAGTATTTT. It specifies CASSLYGVGLTDTQYF.

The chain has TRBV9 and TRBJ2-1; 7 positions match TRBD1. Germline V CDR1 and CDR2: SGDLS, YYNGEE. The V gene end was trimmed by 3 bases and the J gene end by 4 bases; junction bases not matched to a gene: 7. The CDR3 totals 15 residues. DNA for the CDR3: TGTGCCAGCAGCGCCCGGGACAGACAATACAATGAGCAGTTCTTC. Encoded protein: CASSARDRQYNEQFF.

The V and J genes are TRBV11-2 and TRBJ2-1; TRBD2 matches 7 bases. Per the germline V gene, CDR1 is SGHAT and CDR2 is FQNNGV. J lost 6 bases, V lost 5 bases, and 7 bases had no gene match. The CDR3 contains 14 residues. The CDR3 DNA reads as TGTGCCAGCAGCGCGGGAGACTTGAGCAATGAGCAGTTCTTC. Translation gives CASSAGDLSNEQFF.

The CDR3 spells CSVDYPGLAGVHRYF. The CDR3 nucleotides read TGCAGCGTTGATTACCCGGGACTAGCGGGAGTCCACCGGTATTTT. V gene TRBV29-1 combines with J gene TRBJ2-3; 14 nucleotides agree with TRBD2. In germline, CDR1 is SQVTM, CDR2 ANQGSEA. The V gene end was trimmed by 3 bases and the J gene end by 14 bases; junction bases not matched to a gene: 13. CDR3 size: 15 residues.

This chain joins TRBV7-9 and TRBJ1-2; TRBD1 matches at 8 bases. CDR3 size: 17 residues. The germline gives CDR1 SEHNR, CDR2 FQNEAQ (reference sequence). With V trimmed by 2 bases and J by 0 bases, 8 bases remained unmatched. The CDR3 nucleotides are TGTGCCAGCAGCTTATGGGGGCCGACAGGGGCTAACTATGGCTACACCTTC. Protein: CASSLWGPTGANYGYTF.

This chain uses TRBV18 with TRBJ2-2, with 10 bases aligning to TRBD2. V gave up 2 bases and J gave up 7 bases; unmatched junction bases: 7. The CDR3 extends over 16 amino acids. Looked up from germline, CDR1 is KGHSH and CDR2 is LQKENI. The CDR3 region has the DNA TGTGCCAGCTCACCAGGGCTAGCGGGAGATGTCGGGGAGCTGTTTTTT. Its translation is CASSPGLAGDVGELFF.

CDR3 DNA sequence: TGTGCCAGCAGCGTAGGATCGGGAGGGGGCCGGAATGAGCAGTTCTTC. It codes for CASSVGSGGGRNEQFF. The chain uses TRBV9 and TRBJ2-1; perhaps TRBD2 as D (8 bases). V lost 0 bases, J lost 7 bases, and 17 bases lay in between. The CDR3 runs to 16 residues. Germline V gene data show CDR1 as SGDLS and CDR2 as YYNGEE.

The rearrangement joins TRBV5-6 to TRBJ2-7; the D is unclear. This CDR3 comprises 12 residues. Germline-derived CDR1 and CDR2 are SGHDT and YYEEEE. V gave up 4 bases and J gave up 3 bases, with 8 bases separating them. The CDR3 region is CASSRKVYEQYF. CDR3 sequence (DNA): TGTGCCAGCAGCCGGAAAGTCTACGAGCAGTACTTC.

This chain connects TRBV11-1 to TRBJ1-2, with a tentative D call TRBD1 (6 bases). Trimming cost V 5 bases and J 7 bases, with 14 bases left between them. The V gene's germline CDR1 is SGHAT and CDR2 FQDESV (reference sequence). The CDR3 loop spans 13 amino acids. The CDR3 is CASSPQNRAGYTF. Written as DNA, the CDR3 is TGTGCCAGCAGCCCACAGAACAGGGCTGGCTACACCTTC.

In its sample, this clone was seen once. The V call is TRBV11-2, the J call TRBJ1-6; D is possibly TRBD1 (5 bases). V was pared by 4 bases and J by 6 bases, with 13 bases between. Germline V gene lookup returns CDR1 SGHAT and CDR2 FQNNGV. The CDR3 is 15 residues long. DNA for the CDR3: TGTGCCAGCAGCTCAGACAGCGCTAGTAATTCACCCCTCCACTTT. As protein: CASSSDSASNSPLHF.

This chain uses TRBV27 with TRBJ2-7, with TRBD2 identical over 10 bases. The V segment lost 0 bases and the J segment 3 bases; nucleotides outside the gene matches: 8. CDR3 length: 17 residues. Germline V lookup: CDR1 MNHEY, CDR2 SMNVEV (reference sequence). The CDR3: CASSLSPGLAGVYEQYF. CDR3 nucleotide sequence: TGTGCCAGCAGTTTATCCCCGGGGCTAGCGGGGGTCTACGAGCAGTACTTC.

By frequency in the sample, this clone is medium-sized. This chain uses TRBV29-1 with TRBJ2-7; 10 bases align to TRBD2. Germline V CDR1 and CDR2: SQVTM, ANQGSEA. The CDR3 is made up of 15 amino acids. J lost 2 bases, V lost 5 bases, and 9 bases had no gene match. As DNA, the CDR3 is TGCAGCGTTACCGGGACTAGCGTGTCCCCCTACGAGCAGTACTTC. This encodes CSVTGTSVSPYEQYF.

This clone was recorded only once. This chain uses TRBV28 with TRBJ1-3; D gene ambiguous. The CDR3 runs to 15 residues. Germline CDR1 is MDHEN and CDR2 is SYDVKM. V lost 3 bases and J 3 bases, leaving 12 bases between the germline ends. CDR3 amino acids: CASSFSGMSGNTIYF. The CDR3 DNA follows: TGTGCCAGCAGTTTTTCCGGGATGAGTGGAAACACCATATATTTT.

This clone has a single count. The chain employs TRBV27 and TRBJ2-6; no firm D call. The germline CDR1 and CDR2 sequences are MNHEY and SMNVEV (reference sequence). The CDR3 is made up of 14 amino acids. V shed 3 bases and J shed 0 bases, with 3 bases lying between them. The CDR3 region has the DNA TGTGCCAGCAGTTTGTCCTCTGGGGCCAACGTCCTGACTTTC. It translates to CASSLSSGANVLTF. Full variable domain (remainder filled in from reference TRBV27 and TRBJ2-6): EAQVTQNPRYLITVTGKKLTVTCSQNMNHEYMSWYRQDPGLGLRQIYYSMNVEVTDKGDVPEGYKVSRKEKRNFPLILESPSPNQTSLYFCASSLSSGANVLTFGAGSRLTVL.

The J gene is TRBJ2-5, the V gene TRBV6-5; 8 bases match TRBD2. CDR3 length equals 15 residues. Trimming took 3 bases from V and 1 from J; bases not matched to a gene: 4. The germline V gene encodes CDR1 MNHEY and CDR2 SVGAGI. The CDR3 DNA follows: TGTGCCAGCAGTTATAGCGGGATGTCCCAAGAGACCCAGTACTTC. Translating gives CASSYSGMSQETQYF.

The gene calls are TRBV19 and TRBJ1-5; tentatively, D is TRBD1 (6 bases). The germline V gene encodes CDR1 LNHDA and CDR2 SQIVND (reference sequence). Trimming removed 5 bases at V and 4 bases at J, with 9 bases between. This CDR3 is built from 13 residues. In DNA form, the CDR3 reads TGTGCCAGTAGTGGGGGGCAGAATCAGCCCCAGCATTTT. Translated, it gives CASSGGQNQPQHF.

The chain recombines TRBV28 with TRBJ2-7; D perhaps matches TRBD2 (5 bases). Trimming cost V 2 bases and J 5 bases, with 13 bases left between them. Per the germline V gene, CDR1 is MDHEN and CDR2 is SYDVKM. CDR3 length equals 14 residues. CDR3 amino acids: CASSLTTKRNEQYF. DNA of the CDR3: TGTGCCAGCAGTTTAACGACTAAACGGAACGAGCAGTACTTC.

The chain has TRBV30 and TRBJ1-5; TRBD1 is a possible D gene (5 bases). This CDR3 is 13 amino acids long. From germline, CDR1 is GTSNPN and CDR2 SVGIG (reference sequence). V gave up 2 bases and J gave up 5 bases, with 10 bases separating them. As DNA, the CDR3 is TGTGCCTGGAGTCGAGGGGCTTATCAGCCCCAGCATTTT. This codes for CAWSRGAYQPQHF.

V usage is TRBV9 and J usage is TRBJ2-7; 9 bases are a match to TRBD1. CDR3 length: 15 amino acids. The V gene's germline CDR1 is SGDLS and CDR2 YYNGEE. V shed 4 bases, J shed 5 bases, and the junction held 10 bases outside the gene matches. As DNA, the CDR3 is TGTGCCAGCAGCCTCACCGGGACAGGGTCTAACGAGCAGTACTTC. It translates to CASSLTGTGSNEQYF.

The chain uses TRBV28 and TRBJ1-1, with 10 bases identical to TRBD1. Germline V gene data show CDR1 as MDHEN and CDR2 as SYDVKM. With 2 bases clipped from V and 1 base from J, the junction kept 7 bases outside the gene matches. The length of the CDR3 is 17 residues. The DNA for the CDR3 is TGTGCCAGCAGTTTACTTCGCGGGACAGGGGCGAACACTGAAGCTTTCTTT. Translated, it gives CASSLLRGTGANTEAFF.

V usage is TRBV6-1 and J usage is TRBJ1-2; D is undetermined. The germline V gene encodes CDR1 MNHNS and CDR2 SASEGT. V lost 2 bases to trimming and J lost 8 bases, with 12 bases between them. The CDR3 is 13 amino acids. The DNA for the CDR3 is TGTGCCAGCAGTGAAAGTATGGCACTCGGCTACACCTTC. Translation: CASSESMALGYTF.

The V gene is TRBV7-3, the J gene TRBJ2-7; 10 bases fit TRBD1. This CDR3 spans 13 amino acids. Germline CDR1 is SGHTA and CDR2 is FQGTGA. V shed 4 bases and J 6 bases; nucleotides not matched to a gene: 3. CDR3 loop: CASSSDRGREQYF. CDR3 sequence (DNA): TGTGCCAGCAGCTCTGACAGGGGGCGCGAGCAGTACTTC.

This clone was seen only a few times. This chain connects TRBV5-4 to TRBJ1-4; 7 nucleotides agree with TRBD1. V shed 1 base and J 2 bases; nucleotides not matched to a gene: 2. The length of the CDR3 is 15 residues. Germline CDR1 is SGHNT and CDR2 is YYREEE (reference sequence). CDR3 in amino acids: CASSLKGGTNEKLFF. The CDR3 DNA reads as TGTGCCAGCAGCTTGAAAGGGGGCACTAATGAAAAACTGTTTTTT.

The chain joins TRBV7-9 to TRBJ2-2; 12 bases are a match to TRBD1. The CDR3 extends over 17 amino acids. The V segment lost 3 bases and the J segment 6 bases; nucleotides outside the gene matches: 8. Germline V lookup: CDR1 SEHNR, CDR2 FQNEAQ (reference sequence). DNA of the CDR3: TGTGCCAGCAGCTTTGGGACAGGGGGCACGAGGGCCGGGGAGCTGTTTTTT. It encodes CASSFGTGGTRAGELFF.